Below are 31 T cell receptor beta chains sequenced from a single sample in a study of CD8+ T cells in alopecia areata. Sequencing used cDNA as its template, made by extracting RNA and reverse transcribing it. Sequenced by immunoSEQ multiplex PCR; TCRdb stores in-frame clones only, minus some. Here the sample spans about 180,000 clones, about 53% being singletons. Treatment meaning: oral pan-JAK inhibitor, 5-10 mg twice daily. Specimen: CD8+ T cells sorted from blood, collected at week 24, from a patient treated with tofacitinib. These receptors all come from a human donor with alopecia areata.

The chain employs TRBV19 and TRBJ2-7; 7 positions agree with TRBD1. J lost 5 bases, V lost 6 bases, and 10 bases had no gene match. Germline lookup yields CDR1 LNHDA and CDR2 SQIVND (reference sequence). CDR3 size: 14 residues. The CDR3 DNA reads TGTGCCAGTAGCCTATTCGACAGGGCCCACGAGCAGTACTTC. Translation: CASSLFDRAHEQYF.

The CDR3 coding sequence is TGCGCCAGCAGCCAAAACCAGGGGGAGTACCAAGAGACCCAGTACTTC. As protein: CASSQNQGEYQETQYF. V usage is TRBV4-3 and J usage is TRBJ2-5, with 7 bases that match TRBD1. The CDR3 is 16 residues long. Germline CDR1 LGHNA, CDR2 YSLEER. With 2 bases clipped from V and 0 bases from J, the junction kept 6 bases outside the gene matches.

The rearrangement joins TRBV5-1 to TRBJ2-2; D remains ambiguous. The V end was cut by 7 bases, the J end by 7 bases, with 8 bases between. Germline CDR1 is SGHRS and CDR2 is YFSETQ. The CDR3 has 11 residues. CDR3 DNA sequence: TGCGCCAGCGGCAATAACGGGGAGCTGTTTTTT. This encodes CASGNNGELFF.

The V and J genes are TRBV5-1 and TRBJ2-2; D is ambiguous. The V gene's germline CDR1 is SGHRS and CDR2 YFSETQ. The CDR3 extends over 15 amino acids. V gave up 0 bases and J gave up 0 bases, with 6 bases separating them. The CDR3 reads CASSLEHSNTGELFF. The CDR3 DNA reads TGCGCCAGCAGCTTGGAACACTCGAACACCGGGGAGCTGTTTTTT.

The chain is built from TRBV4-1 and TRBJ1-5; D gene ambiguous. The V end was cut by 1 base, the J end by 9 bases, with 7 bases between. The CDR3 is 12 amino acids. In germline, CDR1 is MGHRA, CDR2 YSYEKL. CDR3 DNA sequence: TGCGCCAGCAGCCAAGGTGGAGGGCCCCAGCATTTT. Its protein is CASSQGGGPQHF.

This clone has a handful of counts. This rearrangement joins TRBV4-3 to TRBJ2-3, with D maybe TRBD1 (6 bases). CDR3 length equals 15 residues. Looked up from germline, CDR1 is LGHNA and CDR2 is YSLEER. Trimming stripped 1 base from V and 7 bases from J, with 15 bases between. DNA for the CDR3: TGCGCCAGCAGCCAAGGGGCCACACAGGGTAATACGCAGTATTTT. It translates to CASSQGATQGNTQYF.

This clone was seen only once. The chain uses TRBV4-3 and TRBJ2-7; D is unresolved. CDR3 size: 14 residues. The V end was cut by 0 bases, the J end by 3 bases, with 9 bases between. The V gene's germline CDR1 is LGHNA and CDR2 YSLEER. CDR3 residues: CASSQDPSLYEQYF. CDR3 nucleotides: TGCGCCAGCAGCCAAGATCCCAGTCTCTACGAGCAGTACTTC.

CDR3 residues: CASSQDAGNGEQYF. DNA of the CDR3: TGCGCCAGCAGCCAAGATGCCGGGAATGGAGAGCAGTACTTC. The chain employs TRBV4-3 and TRBJ2-7; maybe TRBD2 (5 bases). V was pared by 0 bases and J by 7 bases, with 13 bases between. CDR3 length equals 14 residues. CDR1 LGHNA and CDR2 YSLEER come from the germline V gene.

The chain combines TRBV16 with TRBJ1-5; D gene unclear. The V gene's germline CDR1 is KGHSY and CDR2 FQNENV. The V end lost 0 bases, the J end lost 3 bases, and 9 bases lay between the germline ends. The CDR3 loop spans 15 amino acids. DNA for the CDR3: TGTGCCAGCAGCCAATCCGGGGAGTCCAATCAGCCCCAGCATTTT. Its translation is CASSQSGESNQPQHF.

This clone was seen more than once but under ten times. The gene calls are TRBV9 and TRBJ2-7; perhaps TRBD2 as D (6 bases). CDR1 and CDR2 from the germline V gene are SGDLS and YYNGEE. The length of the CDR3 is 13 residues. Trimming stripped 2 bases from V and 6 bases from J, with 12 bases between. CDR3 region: CASSVDYFSEQYF. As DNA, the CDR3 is TGTGCCAGCAGCGTGGACTACTTCAGCGAGCAGTACTTC.

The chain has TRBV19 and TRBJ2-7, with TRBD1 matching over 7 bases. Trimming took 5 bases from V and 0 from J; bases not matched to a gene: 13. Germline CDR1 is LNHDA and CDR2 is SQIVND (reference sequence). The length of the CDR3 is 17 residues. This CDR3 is CASSHSFGQAYSYEQYF. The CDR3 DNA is TGTGCCAGTAGTCACTCCTTCGGACAGGCATACTCCTACGAGCAGTACTTC.

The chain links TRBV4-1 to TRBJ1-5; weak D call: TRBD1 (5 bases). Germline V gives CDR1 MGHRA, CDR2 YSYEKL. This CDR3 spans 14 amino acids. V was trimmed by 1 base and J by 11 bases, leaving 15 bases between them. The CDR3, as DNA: TGCGCCAGCAGCCAAGGGGGTTTAGGAGGGGCCCAGCATTTT. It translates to CASSQGGLGGAQHF.

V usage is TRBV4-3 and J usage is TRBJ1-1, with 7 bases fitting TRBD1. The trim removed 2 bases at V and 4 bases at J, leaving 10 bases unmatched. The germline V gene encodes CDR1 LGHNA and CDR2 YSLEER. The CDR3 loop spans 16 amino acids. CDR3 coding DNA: TGCGCCAGCAGCCAACTAGCGACAGGGATGGGCACTGAAGCTTTCTTT. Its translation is CASSQLATGMGTEAFF.

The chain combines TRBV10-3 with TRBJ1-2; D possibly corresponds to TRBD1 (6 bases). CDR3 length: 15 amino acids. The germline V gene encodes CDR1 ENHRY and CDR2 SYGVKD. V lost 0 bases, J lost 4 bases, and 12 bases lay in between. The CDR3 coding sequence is TGTGCCATCAGTGAGTCGAGGGGGGGCGCCTATGGCTACACCTTC. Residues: CAISESRGGAYGYTF.

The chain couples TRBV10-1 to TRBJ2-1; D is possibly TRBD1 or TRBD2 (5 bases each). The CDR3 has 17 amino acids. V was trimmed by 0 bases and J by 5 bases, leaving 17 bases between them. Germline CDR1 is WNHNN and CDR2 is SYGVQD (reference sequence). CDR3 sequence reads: CASSESINGAGHNEQFF. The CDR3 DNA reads TGCGCCAGCAGTGAGTCGATTAACGGGGCTGGACACAATGAGCAGTTCTTC.

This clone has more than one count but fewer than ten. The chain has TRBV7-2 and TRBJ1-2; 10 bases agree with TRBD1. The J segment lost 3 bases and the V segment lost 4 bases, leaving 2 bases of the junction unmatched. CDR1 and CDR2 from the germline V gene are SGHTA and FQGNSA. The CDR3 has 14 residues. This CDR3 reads CASSWTGGDYGYTF. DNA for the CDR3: TGTGCCAGCAGCTGGACAGGGGGAGACTATGGCTACACCTTC.

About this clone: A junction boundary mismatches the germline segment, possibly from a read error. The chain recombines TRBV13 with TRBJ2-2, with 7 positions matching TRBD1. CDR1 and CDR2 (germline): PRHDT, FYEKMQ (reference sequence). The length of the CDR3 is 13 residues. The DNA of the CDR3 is TGTGCCAGCAGCCTAGGGGGCAACGGGGAGCTGTTTTTT. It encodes CASSLGGNGELFF.

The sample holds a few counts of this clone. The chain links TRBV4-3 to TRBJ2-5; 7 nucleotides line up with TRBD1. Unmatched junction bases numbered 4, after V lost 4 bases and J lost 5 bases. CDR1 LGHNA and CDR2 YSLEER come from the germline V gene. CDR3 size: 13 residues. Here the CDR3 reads CASSPLGGETQYF. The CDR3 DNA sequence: TGCGCCAGCAGCCCCTTAGGGGGCGAGACCCAGTACTTC.

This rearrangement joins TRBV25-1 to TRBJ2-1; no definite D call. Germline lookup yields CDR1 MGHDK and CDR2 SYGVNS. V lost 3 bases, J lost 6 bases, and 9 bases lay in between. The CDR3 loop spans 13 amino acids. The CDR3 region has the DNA TGTGCCAGCAGTGACGCAAGTATCAATGAGCAGTTCTTC. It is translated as CASSDASINEQFF.

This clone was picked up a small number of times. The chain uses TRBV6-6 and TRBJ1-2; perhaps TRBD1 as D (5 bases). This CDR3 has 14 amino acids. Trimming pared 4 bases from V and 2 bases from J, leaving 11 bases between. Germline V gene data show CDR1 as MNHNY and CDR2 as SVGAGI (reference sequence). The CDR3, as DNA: TGTGCCAGCAGTTTGGGGGGAGGCAACTATGGCTACACCTTC. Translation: CASSLGGGNYGYTF.

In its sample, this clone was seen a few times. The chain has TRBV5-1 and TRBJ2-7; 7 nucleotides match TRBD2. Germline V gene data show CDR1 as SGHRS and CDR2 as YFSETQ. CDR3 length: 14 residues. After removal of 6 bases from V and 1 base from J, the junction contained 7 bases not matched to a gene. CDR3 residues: CASTPGRGSYEQYF. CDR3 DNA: TGCGCCAGCACTCCGGGGAGGGGATCCTACGAGCAGTACTTC.

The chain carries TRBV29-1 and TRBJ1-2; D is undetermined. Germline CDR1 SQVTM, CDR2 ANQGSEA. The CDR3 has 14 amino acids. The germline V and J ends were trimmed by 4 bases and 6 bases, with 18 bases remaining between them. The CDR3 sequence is CSVVSTRKTDGYTF. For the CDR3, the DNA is TGCAGCGTTGTCTCCACCCGTAAGACGGATGGCTACACCTTC.

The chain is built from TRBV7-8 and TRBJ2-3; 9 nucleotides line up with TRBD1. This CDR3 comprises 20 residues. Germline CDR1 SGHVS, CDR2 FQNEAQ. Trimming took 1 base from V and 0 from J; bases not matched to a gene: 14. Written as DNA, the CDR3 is TGTGCCAGCAGCTTAGTGGGGACAGGGCGGAACGAAAGCAGCACAGATACGCAGTATTTT. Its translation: CASSLVGTGRNESSTDTQYF.

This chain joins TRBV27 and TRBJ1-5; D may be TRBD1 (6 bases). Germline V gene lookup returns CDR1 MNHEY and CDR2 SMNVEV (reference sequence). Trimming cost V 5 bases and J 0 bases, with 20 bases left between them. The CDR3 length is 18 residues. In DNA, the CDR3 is TGTGCCAGCAGTCTCGATCCACCCGGGACAATTAGCAATCAGCCCCAGCATTTT. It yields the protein CASSLDPPGTISNQPQHF.

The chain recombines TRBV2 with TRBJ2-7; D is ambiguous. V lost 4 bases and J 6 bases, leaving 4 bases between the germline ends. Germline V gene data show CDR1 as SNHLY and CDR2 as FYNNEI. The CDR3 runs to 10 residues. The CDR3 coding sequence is TGTGCCAGCAGTGTTCTCGAGCAGTACTTC. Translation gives CASSVLEQYF.

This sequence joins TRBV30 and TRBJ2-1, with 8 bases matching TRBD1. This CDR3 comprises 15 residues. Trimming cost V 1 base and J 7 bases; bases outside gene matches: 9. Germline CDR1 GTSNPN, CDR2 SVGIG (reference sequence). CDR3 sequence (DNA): TGTGCCTGGAGTGACGACAGGGGCCCAGGAAATGAGCAGTTCTTC. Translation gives CAWSDDRGPGNEQFF.

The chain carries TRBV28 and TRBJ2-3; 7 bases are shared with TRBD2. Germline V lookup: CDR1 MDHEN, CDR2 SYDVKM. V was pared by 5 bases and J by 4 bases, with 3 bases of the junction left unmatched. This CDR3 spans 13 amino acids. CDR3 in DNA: TGTGCCAGCAGTGCGGGGGTCGCAGATACGCAGTATTTT. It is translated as CASSAGVADTQYF.

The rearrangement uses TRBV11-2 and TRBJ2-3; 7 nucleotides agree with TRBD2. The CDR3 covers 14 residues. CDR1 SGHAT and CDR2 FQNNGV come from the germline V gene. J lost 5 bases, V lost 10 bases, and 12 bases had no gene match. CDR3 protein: CATRGGGGGDTQYF. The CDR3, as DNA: TGTGCCACCCGGGGCGGGGGAGGAGGAGATACGCAGTATTTT.

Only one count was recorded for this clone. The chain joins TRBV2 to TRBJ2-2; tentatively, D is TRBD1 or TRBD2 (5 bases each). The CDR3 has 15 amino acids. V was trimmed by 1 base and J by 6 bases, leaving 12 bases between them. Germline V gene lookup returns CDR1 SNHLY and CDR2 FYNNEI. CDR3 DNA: TGTGCCAGCAGTGAAGTGGGACCTCGGGCCGGGGAGCTGTTTTTT. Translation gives CASSEVGPRAGELFF.

The CDR3 DNA sequence: TGTGCCAGCAGCTTAGCCTACGGAGAGGCACAATATGGCTACACCTTC. Its protein is CASSLAYGEAQYGYTF. J is TRBJ1-2 and V is TRBV13; D is ambiguous. In germline, CDR1 is PRHDT, CDR2 FYEKMQ (reference sequence). Trimming left V 1 base short and J 5 bases short, with 17 bases between. The CDR3 totals 16 residues.

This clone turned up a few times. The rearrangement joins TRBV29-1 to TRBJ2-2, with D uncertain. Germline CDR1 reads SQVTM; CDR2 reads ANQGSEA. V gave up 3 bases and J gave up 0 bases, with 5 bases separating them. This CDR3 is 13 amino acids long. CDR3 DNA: TGCAGCGTTGACGCGACGAACACCGGGGAGCTGTTTTTT. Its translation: CSVDATNTGELFF.